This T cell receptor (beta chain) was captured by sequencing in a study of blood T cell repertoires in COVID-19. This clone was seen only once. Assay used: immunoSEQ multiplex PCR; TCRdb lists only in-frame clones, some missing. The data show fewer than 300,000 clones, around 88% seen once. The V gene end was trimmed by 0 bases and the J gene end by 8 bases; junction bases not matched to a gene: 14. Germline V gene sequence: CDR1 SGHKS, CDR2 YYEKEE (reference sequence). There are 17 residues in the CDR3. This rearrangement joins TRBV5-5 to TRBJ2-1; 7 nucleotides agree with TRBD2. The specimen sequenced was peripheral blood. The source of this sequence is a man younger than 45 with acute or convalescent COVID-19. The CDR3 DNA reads TGTGCCAGCAGCTTGGCCGTCGGGACTAAGTCTCAGGATGAGCAGTTCTTC. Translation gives CASSLAVGTKSQDEQFF.